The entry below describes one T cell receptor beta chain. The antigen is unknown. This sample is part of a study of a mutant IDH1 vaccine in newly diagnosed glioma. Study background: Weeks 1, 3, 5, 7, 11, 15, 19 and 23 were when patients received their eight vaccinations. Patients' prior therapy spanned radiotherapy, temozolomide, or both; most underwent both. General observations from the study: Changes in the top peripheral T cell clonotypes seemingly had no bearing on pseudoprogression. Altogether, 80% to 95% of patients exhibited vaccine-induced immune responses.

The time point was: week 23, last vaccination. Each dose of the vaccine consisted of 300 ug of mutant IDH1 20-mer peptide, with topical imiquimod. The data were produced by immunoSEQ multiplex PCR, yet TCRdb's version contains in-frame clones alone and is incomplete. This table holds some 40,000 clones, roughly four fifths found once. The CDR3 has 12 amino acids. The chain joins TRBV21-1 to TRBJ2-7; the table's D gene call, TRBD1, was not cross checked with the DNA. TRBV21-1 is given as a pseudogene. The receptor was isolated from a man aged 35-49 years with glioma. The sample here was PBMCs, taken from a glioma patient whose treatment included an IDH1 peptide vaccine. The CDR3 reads CASSPGPYEQYF. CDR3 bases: TGTGCCAGCAGCCCAGGGCCCTACGAGCAGTACTTC.